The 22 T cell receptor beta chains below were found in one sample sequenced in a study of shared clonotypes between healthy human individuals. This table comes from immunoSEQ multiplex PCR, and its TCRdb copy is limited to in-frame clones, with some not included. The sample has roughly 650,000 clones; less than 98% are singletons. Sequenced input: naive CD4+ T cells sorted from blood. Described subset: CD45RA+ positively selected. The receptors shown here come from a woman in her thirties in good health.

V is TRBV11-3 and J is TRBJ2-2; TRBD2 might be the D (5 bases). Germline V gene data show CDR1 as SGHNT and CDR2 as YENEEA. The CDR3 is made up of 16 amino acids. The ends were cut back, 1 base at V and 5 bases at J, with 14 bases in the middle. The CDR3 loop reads CASSLAVGVETGELFF. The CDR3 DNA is TGTGCCAGCAGCTTAGCGGTGGGAGTGGAAACCGGGGAGCTGTTTTTT.

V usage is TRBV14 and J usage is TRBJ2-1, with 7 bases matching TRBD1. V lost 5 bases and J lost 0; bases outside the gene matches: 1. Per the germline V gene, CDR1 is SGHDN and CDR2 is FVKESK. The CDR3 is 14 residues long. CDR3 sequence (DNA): TGTGCCAGCAGCTACAGGGGCTCCTACAATGAGCAGTTCTTC. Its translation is CASSYRGSYNEQFF.

CDR3 sequence (DNA): TGTGCCAGCACCAAGAACTCATTCGTAGGAATAAATGAGCAGTTCTTC. Translated, it gives CASTKNSFVGINEQFF. The V call is TRBV28, the J call TRBJ2-1; D remains ambiguous. The CDR3 totals 16 residues. Germline CDR1 is MDHEN and CDR2 is SYDVKM. V lost 7 bases and J 7 bases, leaving 23 bases between the germline ends.

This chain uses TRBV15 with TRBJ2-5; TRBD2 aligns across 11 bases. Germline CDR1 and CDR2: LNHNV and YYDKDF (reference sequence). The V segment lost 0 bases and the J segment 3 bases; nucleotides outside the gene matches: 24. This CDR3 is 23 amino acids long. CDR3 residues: CATSRDRGGVKDEGLAEEETQYF. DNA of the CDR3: TGTGCCACCAGCAGAGATCGGGGTGGGGTAAAGGACGAGGGACTAGCGGAAGAAGAGACCCAGTACTTC.

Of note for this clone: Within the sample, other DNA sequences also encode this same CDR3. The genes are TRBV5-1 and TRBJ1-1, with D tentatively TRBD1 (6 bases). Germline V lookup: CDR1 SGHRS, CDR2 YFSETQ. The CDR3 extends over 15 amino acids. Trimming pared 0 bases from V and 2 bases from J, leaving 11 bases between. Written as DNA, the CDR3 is TGCGCCAGCAGCTTGGTGGGAGGGGGAAACACTGAAGCTTTCTTT. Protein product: CASSLVGGGNTEAFF. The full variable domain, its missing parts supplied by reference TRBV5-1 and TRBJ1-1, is KAGVTQTPRYLIKTRGQQVTLSCSPISGHRSVSWYQQTPGQGLQFLFEYFSETQRNKGNFPGRFSGRQFSNSRSEMNVSTLELGDSALYLCASSLVGGGNTEAFFGQGTRLTVV.

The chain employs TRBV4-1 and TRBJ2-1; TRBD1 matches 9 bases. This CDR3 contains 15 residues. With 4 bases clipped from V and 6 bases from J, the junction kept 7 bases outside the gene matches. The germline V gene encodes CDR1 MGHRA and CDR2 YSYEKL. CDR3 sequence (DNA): TGCGCCAGCAGCCCACCCGGGACAGGGCGCAATGAGCAGTTCTTC. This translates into CASSPPGTGRNEQFF.

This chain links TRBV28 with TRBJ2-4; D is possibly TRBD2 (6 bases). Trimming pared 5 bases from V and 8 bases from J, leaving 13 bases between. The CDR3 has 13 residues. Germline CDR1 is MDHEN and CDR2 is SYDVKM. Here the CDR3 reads CASSIGGKYIQYF. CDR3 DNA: TGTGCCAGCAGTATAGGAGGGAAGTACATTCAGTACTTC.

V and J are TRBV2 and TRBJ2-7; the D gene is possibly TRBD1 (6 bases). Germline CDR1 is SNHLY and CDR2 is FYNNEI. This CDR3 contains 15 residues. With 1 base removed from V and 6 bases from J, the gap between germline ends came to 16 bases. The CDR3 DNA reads TGTGCCAGCAGTGAAGGGCCCTTACAGGGTGCCGAGCAGTACTTC. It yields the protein CASSEGPLQGAEQYF.

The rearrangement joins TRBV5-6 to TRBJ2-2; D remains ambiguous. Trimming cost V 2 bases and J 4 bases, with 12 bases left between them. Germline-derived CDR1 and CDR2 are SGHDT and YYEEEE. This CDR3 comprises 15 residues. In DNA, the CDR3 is TGTGCCAGCAGCTTTCTTGACCGAGGCACCGGGGAGCTGTTTTTT. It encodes CASSFLDRGTGELFF. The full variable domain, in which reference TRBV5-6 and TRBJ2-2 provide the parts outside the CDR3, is DAGVTQSPTHLIKTRGQQVTLRCSPKSGHDTVSWYQQALGQGPQFIFQYYEEEERQRGNFPDRFSGHQFPNYSSELNVNALLLGDSALYLCASSFLDRGTGELFFGEGSRLTVL.

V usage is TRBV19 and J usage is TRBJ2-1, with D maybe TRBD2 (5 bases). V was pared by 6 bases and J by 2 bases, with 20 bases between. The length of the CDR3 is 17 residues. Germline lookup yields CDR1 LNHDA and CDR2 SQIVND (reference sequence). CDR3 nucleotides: TGTGCCAGTAGCCCCCGCGGGCGGAGCAAGACCTACAATGAGCAGTTCTTC. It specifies CASSPRGRSKTYNEQFF. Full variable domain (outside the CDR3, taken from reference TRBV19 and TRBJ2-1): DGGITQSPKYLFRKEGQNVTLSCEQNLNHDAMYWYRQDPGQGLRLIYYSQIVNDFQKGDIAEGYSVSREKKESFPLTVTSAQKNPTAFYLCASSPRGRSKTYNEQFFGPGTRLTVL.

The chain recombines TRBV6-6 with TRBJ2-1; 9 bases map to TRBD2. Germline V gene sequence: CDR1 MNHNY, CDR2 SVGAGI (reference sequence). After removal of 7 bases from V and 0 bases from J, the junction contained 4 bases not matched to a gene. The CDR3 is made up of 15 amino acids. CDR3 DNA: TGTGCCAGCACCCTAGCGGGGAGCTCCTACAATGAGCAGTTCTTC. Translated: CASTLAGSSYNEQFF.

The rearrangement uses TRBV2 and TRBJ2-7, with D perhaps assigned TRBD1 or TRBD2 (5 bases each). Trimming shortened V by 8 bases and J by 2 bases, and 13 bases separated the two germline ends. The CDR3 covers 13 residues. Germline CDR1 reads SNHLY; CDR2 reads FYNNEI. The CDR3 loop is CASLRDLAYEQYF. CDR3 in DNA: TGTGCCAGCCTTCGGGACCTAGCCTACGAGCAGTACTTC.

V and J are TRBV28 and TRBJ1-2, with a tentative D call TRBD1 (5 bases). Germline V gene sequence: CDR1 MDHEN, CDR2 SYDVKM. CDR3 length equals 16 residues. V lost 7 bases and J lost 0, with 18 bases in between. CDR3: CASTPPRRVPNYGYTF. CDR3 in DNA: TGTGCCAGCACCCCCCCCCGCAGGGTTCCTAACTATGGCTACACCTTC.

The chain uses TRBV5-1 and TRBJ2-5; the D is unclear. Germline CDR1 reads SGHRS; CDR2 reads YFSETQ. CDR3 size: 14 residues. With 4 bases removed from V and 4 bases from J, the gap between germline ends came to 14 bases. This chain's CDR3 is CASSRDMLTETQYF. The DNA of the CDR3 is TGCGCCAGCAGCAGGGATATGTTAACAGAGACCCAGTACTTC.

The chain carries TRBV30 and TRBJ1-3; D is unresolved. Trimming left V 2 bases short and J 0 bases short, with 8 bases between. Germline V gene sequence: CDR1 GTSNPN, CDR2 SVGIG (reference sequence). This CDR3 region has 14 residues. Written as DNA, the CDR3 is TGTGCCTGGAGTCCCGGGCACTCTGGAAACACCATATATTTT. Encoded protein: CAWSPGHSGNTIYF.

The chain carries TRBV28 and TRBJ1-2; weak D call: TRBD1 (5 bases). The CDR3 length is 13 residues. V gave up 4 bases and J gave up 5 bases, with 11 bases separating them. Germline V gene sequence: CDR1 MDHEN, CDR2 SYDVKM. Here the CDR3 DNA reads TGTGCCAGCAGTTCGGGGGTCAGATATGGCTACACCTTC. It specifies CASSSGVRYGYTF.

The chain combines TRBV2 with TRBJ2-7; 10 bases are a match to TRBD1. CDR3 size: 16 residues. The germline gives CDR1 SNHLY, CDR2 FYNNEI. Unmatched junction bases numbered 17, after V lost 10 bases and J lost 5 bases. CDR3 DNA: TGTGCCACCTCGAAAGGGACAGGGGAATTGGGGGACGAGCAGTACTTC. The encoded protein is CATSKGTGELGDEQYF.

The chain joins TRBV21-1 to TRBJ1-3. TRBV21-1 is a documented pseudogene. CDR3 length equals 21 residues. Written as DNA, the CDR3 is TGTGCCAGCAGCAAGGGGAGAAGCCCGCTCCCATTAGGGGTTACTGGAAACACCATATATTTT. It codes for CASSKGRSPLPLGVTGNTIYF.

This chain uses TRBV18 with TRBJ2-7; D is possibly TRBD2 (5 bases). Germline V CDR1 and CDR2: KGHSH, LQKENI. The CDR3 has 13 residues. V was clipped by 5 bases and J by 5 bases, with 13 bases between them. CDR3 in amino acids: CASSALEGNEQYF. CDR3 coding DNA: TGTGCCAGCTCAGCTTTAGAGGGAAACGAGCAGTACTTC.

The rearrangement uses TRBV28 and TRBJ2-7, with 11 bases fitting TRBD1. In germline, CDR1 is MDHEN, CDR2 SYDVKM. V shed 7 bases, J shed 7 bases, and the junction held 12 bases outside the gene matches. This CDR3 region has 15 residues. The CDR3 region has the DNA TGTGCCAGCACGTCTCCCCCTGGGACAGGGGGTGAGCAGTACTTC. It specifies CASTSPPGTGGEQYF. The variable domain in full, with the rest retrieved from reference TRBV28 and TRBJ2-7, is DVKVTQSSRYLVKRTGEKVFLECVQDMDHENMFWYRQDPGLGLRLIYFSYDVKMKEKGDIPEGYSVSREKKERFSLILESASTNQTSMYLCASTSPPGTGGEQYFGPGTRLTVT.

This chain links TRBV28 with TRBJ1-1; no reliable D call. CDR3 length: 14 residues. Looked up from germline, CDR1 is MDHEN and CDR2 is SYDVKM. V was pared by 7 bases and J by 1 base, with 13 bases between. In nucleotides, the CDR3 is TGTGCCAGCAAGGGTAAGAGCCCGAACACTGAAGCTTTCTTT. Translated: CASKGKSPNTEAFF.

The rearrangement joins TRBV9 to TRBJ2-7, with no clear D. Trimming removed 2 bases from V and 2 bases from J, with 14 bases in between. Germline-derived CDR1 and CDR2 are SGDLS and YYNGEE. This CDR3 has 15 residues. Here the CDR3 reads CASSVGTPATYEQYF. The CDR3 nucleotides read TGTGCCAGCAGCGTCGGTACGCCGGCGACCTACGAGCAGTACTTC.